The present T cell receptor beta chain was sequenced within a study of blood T cell repertoires in COVID-19. On the study more broadly: The study drew acute and convalescent COVID-19 samples from the United States, Italy and Spain.

This table comes from immunoSEQ multiplex PCR, and its TCRdb copy is limited to in-frame clones, with some not included. This repertoire shows a few hundred thousand clones, approximately 86% found once; its top ten account for about 9.2%. This CDR3 spans 14 amino acids. Trimming at V came to 5 bases and at J to 2 bases, leaving 3 bases not matched to a gene. CDR1 is MGHDK, CDR2 SYGVNS, per germline. The chain has TRBV25-1 and TRBJ1-3; 7 positions match TRBD1. The sequence came from a man in his forties who had recovered from COVID-19. Sequencing was done on a sample of peripheral blood. CDR3 nucleotide sequence: TGTGCCAGCAGTTCAGGGGGACCTGGAAACACCATATATTTT. Residues: CASSSGGPGNTIYF.